This section outlines one T cell receptor beta chain sequence together with its context. The data are from a study of blood T cell repertoires in COVID-19. Study information: Researchers got acute and convalescent COVID-19 samples from the United States, Italy and Spain. PBMCs, B-cell-depleted T cells, or T cells were the source of the cDNA or gDNA that made up the material.

Per the study methods: Counts of nucleated cells, estimated from reference gene primer amplification, were obtained. Measured with immunoSEQ multiplex PCR; TCRdb has only the in-frame clones, and not every one. The V and J calls and clone size were taken over from that table, and D and trimming were inferred from the DNA. Among under 250,000 clones listed, roughly 90% were seen once. The clonotype originates from a woman aged 55-70 years with acute or convalescent COVID-19. Specimen: peripheral blood.

CDR3 amino acids: CASSLWTGSSGNTIYF. The CDR3, as DNA: TGTGCCAGCAGCCTTTGGACAGGGAGCTCTGGAAACACCATATATTTT. The gene calls are TRBV5-8 and TRBJ1-3; 8 positions agree with TRBD1. The CDR3 contains 16 residues. V was pared by 4 bases and J by 0 bases, with 6 bases of the junction left unmatched. Germline V lookup: CDR1 SGHTS, CDR2 YDEGEE.